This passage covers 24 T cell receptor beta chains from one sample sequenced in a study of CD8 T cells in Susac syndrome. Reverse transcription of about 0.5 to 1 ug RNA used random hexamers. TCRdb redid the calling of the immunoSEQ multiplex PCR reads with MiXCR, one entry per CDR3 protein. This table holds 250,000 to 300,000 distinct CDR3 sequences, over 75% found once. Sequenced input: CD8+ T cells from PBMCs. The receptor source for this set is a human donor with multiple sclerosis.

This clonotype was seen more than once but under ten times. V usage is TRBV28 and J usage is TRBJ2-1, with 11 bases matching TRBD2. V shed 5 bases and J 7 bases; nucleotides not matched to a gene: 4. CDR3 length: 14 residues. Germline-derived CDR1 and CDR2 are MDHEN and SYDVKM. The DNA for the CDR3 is TGTGCCAGCAGTCCCGGGACTAGCGGAAATGAGCAGTTCTTC. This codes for CASSPGTSGNEQFF.

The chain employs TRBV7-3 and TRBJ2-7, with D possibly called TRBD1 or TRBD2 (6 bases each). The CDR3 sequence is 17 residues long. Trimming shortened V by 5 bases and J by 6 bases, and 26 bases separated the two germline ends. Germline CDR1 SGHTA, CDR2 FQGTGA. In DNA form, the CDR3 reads TGTGCCAGCAGCACCCACCTCCGGGGGCCCGTAGTCTCCGAGCAGTACTTC. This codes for CASSTHLRGPVVSEQYF.

This CDR3 is CASRKNNLSNQPQHF. The CDR3 DNA reads as TGTGCCAGCAGGAAAAACAATCTTAGCAATCAGCCCCAGCATTTT. The chain joins TRBV28 to TRBJ1-5; D call uncertain. Trimming took off 6 bases at V and 0 bases at J, with 12 bases between the two ends. This CDR3 is built from 15 residues. CDR1 is MDHEN, CDR2 SYDVKM, per germline.

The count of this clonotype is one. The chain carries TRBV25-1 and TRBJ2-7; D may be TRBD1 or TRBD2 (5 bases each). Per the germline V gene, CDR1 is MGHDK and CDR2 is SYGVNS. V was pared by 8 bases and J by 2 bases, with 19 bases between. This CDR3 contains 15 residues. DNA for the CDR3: TGTGCCAGCGGAGATAAACCGGGACCCACCTACGAGCAGTACTTC. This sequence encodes CASGDKPGPTYEQYF.

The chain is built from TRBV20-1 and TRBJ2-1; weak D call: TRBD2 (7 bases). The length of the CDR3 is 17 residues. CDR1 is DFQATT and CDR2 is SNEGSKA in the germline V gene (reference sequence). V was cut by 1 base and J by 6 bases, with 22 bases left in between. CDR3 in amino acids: CSARGLGGGVLGNEQFF. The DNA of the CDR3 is TGCAGTGCTAGAGGGCTTGGAGGGGGGGTCCTAGGCAATGAGCAGTTCTTC.

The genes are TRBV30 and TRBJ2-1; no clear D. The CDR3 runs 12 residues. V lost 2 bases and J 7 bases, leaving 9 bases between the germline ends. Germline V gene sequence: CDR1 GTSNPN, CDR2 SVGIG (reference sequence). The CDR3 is CAWSLGLNEQFF. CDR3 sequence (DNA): TGTGCCTGGAGTCTTGGCCTGAATGAGCAGTTCTTC.

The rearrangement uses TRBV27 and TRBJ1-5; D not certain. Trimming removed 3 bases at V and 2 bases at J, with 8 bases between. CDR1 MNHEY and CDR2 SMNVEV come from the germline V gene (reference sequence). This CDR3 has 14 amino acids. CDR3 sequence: CASSLLGGNQPQHF. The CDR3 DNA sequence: TGTGCCAGCAGTTTGTTGGGTGGCAATCAGCCCCAGCATTTT.

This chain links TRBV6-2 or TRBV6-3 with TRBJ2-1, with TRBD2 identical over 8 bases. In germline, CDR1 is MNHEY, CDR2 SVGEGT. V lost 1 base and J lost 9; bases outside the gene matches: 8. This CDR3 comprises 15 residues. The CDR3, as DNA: TGTGCCAGCAGTTACTTCGCGGGAGGAATGGTTGAGCAGTTCTTC. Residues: CASSYFAGGMVEQFF.

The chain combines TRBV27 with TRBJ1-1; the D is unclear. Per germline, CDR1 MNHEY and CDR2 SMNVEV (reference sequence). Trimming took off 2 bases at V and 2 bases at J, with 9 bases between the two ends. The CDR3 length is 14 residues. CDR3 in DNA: TGTGCCAGCAGTTTAGCCAGCCATAACACTGAAGCTTTCTTT. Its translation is CASSLASHNTEAFF.

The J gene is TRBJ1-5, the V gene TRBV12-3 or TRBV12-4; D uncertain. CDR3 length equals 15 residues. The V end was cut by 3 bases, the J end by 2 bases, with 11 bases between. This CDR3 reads CASSFDGGGNQPQHF. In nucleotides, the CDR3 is TGTGCCAGCAGTTTTGACGGTGGGGGCAATCAGCCCCAGCATTTT.

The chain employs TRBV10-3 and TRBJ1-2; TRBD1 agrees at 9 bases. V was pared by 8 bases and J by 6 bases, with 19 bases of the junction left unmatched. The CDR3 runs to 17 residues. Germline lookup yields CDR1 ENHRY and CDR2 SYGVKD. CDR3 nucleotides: TGTGCCATCGGACGGCTCACAGGGGGCGCAGAGGGTGATGGCTACACCTTC. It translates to CAIGRLTGGAEGDGYTF.

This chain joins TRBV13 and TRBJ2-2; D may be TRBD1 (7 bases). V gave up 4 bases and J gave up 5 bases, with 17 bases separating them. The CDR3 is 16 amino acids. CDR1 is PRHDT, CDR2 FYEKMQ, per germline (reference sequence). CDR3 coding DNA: TGTGCCAGCAGCTGGAGGGACAGTGCTTTGACCGGGGAGCTGTTTTTT. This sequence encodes CASSWRDSALTGELFF.

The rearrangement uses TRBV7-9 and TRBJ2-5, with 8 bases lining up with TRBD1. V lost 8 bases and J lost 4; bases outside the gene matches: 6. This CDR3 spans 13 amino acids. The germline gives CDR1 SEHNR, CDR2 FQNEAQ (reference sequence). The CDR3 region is CASGGQGLETQYF. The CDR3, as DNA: TGTGCCAGCGGTGGACAGGGTTTAGAGACCCAGTACTTC.

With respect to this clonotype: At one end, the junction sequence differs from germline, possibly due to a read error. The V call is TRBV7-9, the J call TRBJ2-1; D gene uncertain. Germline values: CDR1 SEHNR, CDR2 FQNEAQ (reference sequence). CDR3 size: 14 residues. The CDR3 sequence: CASSAQLPYTEQFF. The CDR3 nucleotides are TGTGCCAGCAGCGCCCAATTGCCTTACACTGAGCAGTTCTTC.

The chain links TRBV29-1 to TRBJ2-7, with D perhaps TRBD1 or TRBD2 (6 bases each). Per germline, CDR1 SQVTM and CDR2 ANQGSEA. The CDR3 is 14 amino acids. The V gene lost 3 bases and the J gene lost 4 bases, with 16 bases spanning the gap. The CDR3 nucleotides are TGCAGCGTTGAGATAGGGGGGCCTCAATACGAGCAGTACTTC. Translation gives CSVEIGGPQYEQYF.

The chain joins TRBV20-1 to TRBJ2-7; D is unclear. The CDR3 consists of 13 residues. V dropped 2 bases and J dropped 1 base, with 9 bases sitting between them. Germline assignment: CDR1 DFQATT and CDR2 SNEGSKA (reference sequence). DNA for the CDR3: TGCAGTGCTAGAATAGTAGGTTCCTACGAGCAGTACTTC. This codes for CSARIVGSYEQYF.

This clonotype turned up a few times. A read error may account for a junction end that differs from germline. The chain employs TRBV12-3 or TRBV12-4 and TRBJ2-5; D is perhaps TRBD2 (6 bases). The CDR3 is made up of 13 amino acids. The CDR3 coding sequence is TGTGCCAGCAGCTTAGCGGTTCAAGAGACCCAGTACTTC. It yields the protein CASSLAVQETQYF.

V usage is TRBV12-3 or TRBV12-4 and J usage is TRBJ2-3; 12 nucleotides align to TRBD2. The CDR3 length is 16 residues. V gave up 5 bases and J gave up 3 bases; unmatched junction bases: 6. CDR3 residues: CASSGLAGSRTDTQYF. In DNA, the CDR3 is TGTGCCAGCAGTGGACTAGCGGGATCGAGGACAGATACGCAGTATTTT.

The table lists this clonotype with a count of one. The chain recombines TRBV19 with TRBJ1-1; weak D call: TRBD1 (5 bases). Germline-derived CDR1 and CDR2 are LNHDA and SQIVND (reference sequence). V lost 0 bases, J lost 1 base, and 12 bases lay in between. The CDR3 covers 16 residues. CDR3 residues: CASSIEVAGPNTEAFF. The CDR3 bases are TGTGCCAGTAGTATAGAGGTGGCAGGGCCGAACACTGAAGCTTTCTTT. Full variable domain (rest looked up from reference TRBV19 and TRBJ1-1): DGGITQSPKYLFRKEGQNVTLSCEQNLNHDAMYWYRQDPGQGLRLIYYSQIVNDFQKGDIAEGYSVSREKKESFPLTVTSAQKNPTAFYLCASSIEVAGPNTEAFFGQGTRLTVV.

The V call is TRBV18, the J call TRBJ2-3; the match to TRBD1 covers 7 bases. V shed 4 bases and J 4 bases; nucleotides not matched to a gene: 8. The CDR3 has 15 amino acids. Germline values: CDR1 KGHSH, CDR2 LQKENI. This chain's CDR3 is CASSLQGETADTQYF. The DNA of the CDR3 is TGTGCCAGCTCACTGCAGGGGGAGACGGCAGATACGCAGTATTTT.

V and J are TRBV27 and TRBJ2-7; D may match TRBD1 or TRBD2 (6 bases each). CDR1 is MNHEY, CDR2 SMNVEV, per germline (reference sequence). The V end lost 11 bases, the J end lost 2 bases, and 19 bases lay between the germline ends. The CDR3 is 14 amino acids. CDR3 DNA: TGTGCCGCGGGGACCGGTCGGGGGCCCTACGAGCAGTACTTC. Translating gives CAAGTGRGPYEQYF.

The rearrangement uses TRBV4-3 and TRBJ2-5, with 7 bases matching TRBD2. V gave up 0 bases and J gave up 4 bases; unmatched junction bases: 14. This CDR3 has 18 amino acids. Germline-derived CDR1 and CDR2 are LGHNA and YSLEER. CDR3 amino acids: CASSQDRGDYRWRETQYF. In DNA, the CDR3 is TGCGCCAGCAGCCAAGATCGCGGGGACTATCGATGGCGAGAGACCCAGTACTTC.

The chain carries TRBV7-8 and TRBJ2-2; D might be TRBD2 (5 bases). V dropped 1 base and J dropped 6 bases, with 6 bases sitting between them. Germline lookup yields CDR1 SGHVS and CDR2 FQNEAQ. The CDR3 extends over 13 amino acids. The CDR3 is CASSLELAGELFF. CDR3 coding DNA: TGTGCCAGCAGCTTAGAACTAGCCGGGGAGCTGTTTTTT. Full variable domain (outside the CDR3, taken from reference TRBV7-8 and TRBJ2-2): GAGVSQSPRYKVAKRGQDVALRCDPISGHVSLFWYQQALGQGPEFLTYFQNEAQLDKSGLPSDRFFAERPEGSVSTLKIQRTQQEDSAVYLCASSLELAGELFFGEGSRLTVL.

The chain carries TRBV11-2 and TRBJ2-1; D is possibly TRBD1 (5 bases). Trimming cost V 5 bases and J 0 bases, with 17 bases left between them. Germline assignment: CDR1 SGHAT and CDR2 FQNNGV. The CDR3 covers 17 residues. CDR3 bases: TGTGCCAGCAGCCGGGCAAGGGGCCAACCCTCCTACAATGAGCAGTTCTTC. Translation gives CASSRARGQPSYNEQFF. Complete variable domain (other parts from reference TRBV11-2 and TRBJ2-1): EAGVAQSPRYKIIEKRQSVAFWCNPISGHATLYWYQQILGQGPKLLIQFQNNGVVDDSQLPKDRFSAERLKGVDSTLKIQPAKLEDSAVYLCASSRARGQPSYNEQFFGPGTRLTVL.